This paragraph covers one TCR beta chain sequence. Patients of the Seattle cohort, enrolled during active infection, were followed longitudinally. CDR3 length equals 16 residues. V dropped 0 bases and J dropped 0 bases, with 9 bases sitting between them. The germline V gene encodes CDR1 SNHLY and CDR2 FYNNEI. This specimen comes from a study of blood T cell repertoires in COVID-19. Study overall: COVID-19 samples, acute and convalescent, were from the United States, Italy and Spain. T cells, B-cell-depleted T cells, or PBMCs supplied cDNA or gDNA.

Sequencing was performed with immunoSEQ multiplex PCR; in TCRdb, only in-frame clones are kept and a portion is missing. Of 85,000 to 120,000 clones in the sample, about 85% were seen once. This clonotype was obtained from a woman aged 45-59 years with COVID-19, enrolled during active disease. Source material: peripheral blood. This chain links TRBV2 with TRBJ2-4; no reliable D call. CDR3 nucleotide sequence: TGTGCCAGCAGTGAAGCGCTTGAGGTAGCCAAAAACATTCAGTACTTC. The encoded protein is CASSEALEVAKNIQYF.